The 29 T cell receptor beta chains presented below share a single source sample, sequenced in a study of tissue T cells after allogeneic stem cell transplantation. The repertoire was sequenced with immunoSEQ multiplex PCR; TCRdb's copy has only in-frame clones and lacks some. This sample has some 25,000 clones, with over 70% found just once. The material sequenced was tissue from the ileum, taken at autopsy. The source of these receptors is a female donor older than 55 with lung cancer.

The J gene is TRBJ2-3, the V gene TRBV5-1, with D hard to call. The germline V and J ends were trimmed by 2 bases and 4 bases, with 11 bases remaining between them. The CDR3 has 14 amino acids. Germline CDR1 is SGHRS and CDR2 is YFSETQ. Written as DNA, the CDR3 is TGCGCCAGCAGCTTTTTAATTGGAGCAGATACGCAGTATTTT. Its protein is CASSFLIGADTQYF.

V and J are TRBV3-1 (or the pseudogene TRBV3-2) and TRBJ1-1, with D possibly being TRBD1 (6 bases). Looked up from germline, CDR1 is LGHDT and CDR2 is YNNKEL (reference sequence). The CDR3 has 14 residues. With 4 bases removed from V and 6 bases from J, the gap between germline ends came to 15 bases. CDR3 sequence: CASSRNREVAEAFF. The CDR3 region has the DNA TGTGCCAGCAGCCGCAACAGGGAGGTAGCTGAAGCTTTCTTT.

The rearrangement joins TRBV7-9 to TRBJ1-4; D remains unclear. V was pared by 8 bases and J by 7 bases, with 14 bases between. The CDR3 sequence is 13 residues long. The V gene's germline CDR1 is SEHNR and CDR2 FQNEAQ (reference sequence). The CDR3, as DNA: TGTGCCAGCTCACGGGGTACGGGTGAAAAACTGTTTTTT. It is translated as CASSRGTGEKLFF.

This clone was seen a handful of times. The genes are TRBV6-5 and TRBJ1-2, with D possibly matching TRBD1 (5 bases). Germline CDR1 is MNHEY and CDR2 is SVGAGI. Trimming cost V 5 bases and J 2 bases, with 12 bases left between them. This CDR3 spans 14 amino acids. CDR3 bases: TGTGCCAGCAGTCGAGCCGACAGCAACTATGGCTACACCTTC. Its translation: CASSRADSNYGYTF.

The rearrangement joins TRBV11-2 to TRBJ2-7, with a tentative D call TRBD1 (5 bases). The length of the CDR3 is 12 residues. CDR1 is SGHAT, CDR2 FQNNGV, per germline. V lost 1 base and J 4 bases, leaving 5 bases between the germline ends. The CDR3 DNA reads as TGTGCCAGCAGCTTAGCAGGGTACGAGCAGTACTTC. Encoded protein: CASSLAGYEQYF.

In its sample, this clone was seen a few times. This chain uses TRBV6-2 or TRBV6-3 with TRBJ1-2; D uncertain. The germline V gene encodes CDR1 MNHEY and CDR2 SVGEGT. There are 13 residues in the CDR3. Trimming removed 5 bases at V and 3 bases at J, with 10 bases between. CDR3 loop: CASSPDGDYGYTF. As DNA, the CDR3 is TGTGCCAGCAGTCCGGATGGGGACTATGGCTACACCTTC.

V gene TRBV5-1 combines with J gene TRBJ1-1; TRBD1 matches at 7 bases. The CDR3 has 14 amino acids. V trimming: 2 bases; J trimming: 1 base; junction bases outside the gene matches: 2. Germline V gene lookup returns CDR1 SGHRS and CDR2 YFSETQ. The CDR3 DNA reads as TGCGCCAGCAGCTTCGGACAGGAGAACACTGAAGCTTTCTTT. Translated, it gives CASSFGQENTEAFF.

V usage is TRBV19 and J usage is TRBJ2-6; tentative D call: TRBD2 (5 bases). The CDR3 length is 18 residues. With 4 bases removed from V and 0 bases from J, the gap between germline ends came to 16 bases. Germline CDR1 is LNHDA and CDR2 is SQIVND (reference sequence). CDR3: CASSRASFTSSGANVLTF. In DNA, the CDR3 is TGTGCCAGTAGTAGGGCCTCATTTACTAGCTCTGGGGCCAACGTCCTGACTTTC.

The genes are TRBV7-3 and TRBJ1-5; D might be TRBD1 (5 bases). The germline CDR1 and CDR2 sequences are SGHTA and FQGTGA. The CDR3 length is 13 residues. Trimming cost V 4 bases and J 7 bases, with 11 bases left between them. For the CDR3, the DNA is TGTGCCAGCAGCTGGGGGGGAGGGCAGCCCCAGCATTTT. Protein product: CASSWGGGQPQHF.

This chain connects TRBV10-2 to TRBJ2-1, with 9 bases matching TRBD2. The CDR3 covers 14 residues. The V gene end was trimmed by 8 bases and the J gene end by 2 bases; junction bases not matched to a gene: 4. The germline gives CDR1 WSHSY, CDR2 SAAADI. The CDR3 spells CASHGLAPYNEQFF. CDR3 sequence (DNA): TGCGCCAGCCACGGACTAGCGCCCTACAATGAGCAGTTCTTC.

The V call is TRBV24-1, the J call TRBJ2-7; D might be TRBD2 (5 bases). Germline lookup yields CDR1 KGHDR and CDR2 SFDVKD. The ends were cut back, 8 bases at V and 0 bases at J, with 13 bases in the middle. This CDR3 spans 14 amino acids. CDR3 DNA: TGTGCCACCAATGAGGGCAGAGGCTCCTACGAGCAGTACTTC. Protein product: CATNEGRGSYEQYF.

The chain has TRBV19 and TRBJ2-1; D may be TRBD2 (6 bases). Trimming shortened V by 5 bases and J by 3 bases, and 14 bases separated the two germline ends. The CDR3 runs to 15 residues. In germline, CDR1 is LNHDA, CDR2 SQIVND (reference sequence). As DNA, the CDR3 is TGTGCCAGTAGTCGGACGGGAGATGGCTACAATGAGCAGTTCTTC. It translates to CASSRTGDGYNEQFF.

This chain uses TRBV6-6 with TRBJ2-5; no definite D call. Germline-derived CDR1 and CDR2 are MNHNY and SVGAGI (reference sequence). This CDR3 has 13 residues. V lost 2 bases to trimming and J lost 5 bases, with 9 bases between them. CDR3 protein: CASSYGQMETQYF. As DNA, the CDR3 is TGTGCCAGCAGTTACGGGCAGATGGAGACCCAGTACTTC.

The J gene is TRBJ2-5, the V gene TRBV14; D remains unclear. From germline, CDR1 is SGHDN and CDR2 FVKESK. The CDR3 is made up of 13 amino acids. V was cut by 4 bases and J by 5 bases, with 11 bases left in between. CDR3 DNA: TGTGCCAGCAGCCCCCGGGCCCGGGAGACCCAGTACTTC. Translating it yields CASSPRARETQYF.

This chain joins TRBV2 and TRBJ2-1, with TRBD1 identical over 9 bases. Unmatched junction bases numbered 6, after V lost 6 bases and J lost 6 bases. Germline lookup yields CDR1 SNHLY and CDR2 FYNNEI. This CDR3 spans 14 amino acids. This chain's CDR3 is CASRRTGVVNEQFF. The CDR3 DNA reads as TGTGCCAGCAGGAGGACAGGGGTGGTCAATGAGCAGTTCTTC.

The V gene is TRBV2, the J gene TRBJ1-6; D perhaps matches TRBD1 (5 bases). V was cut by 6 bases and J by 0 bases, with 9 bases left in between. The CDR3 extends over 15 amino acids. The germline V gene has CDR1 SNHLY and CDR2 FYNNEI. The CDR3 reads CASRRGSSYNSPLHF. The CDR3 nucleotides are TGTGCCAGCAGGCGGGGGAGCTCCTATAATTCACCCCTCCACTTT. Based on the CDR3 plus reference TRBV2 and TRBJ1-6, the full variable domain is EPEVTQTPSHQVTQMGQEVILRCVPISNHLYFYWYRQILGQKVEFLVSFYNNEISEKSEIFDDQFSVERPDGSNFTLKIRSTKLEDSAMYFCASRRGSSYNSPLHFGNGTRLTVT.

This rearrangement joins TRBV18 to TRBJ2-5; 7 nucleotides match TRBD1. Looked up from germline, CDR1 is KGHSH and CDR2 is LQKENI. Losses at the gene ends were 2 bases for V and 3 bases for J; bases not matched to a gene: 12. This CDR3 region has 17 residues. The CDR3 DNA reads as TGTGCCAGCTCACCATTTGGTACGCAGGGGGTGAAAGAGACCCAGTACTTC. Its translation: CASSPFGTQGVKETQYF.

This chain uses TRBV3-1 (or the pseudogene TRBV3-2) with TRBJ2-5, with 9 bases that match TRBD2. Germline V lookup: CDR1 LGHDT, CDR2 YNNKEL (reference sequence). Trimming removed 5 bases from V and 2 bases from J; junction bases left unmatched: 3. The CDR3 length is 14 residues. This CDR3 is CASSGSGGQETQYF. CDR3 DNA sequence: TGTGCCAGCAGCGGTAGCGGGGGACAAGAGACCCAGTACTTC.

This chain links TRBV7-9 with TRBJ2-5; 7 bases are a match to TRBD1. The CDR3 totals 16 residues. V gave up 4 bases and J gave up 2 bases; unmatched junction bases: 10. CDR1 SEHNR and CDR2 FQNEAQ come from the germline V gene (reference sequence). This CDR3 reads CASSSSKGTVQETQYF. In DNA form, the CDR3 reads TGTGCCAGCAGCTCCTCAAAAGGGACAGTACAAGAGACCCAGTACTTC.

The chain links TRBV18 to TRBJ1-1, with D possibly TRBD1 on 6 matching bases. The germline V and J ends were trimmed by 3 bases and 4 bases, with 12 bases remaining between them. There are 14 residues in the CDR3. The germline V gene encodes CDR1 KGHSH and CDR2 LQKENI. The CDR3 here is CASSPQGRGTEAFF. The CDR3 DNA sequence: TGTGCCAGCTCACCGCAGGGGAGAGGCACTGAAGCTTTCTTT.

The chain employs TRBV4-1 and TRBJ2-2; TRBD1 is a possible D gene (6 bases). Germline V lookup: CDR1 MGHRA, CDR2 YSYEKL. V lost 3 bases to trimming and J lost 5 bases, with 19 bases between them. The CDR3 length is 17 residues. The CDR3: CASSHAGQRGRTGELFF. The CDR3 region has the DNA TGCGCCAGCAGCCATGCCGGACAGCGCGGTAGGACCGGGGAGCTGTTTTTT.

V usage is TRBV10-2 and J usage is TRBJ1-1; D not resolved. Trimming cost V 6 bases and J 5 bases, with 16 bases left between them. Looked up from germline, CDR1 is WSHSY and CDR2 is SAAADI. CDR3 length equals 14 residues. CDR3 amino acids: CASRVRTVGTEAFF. In nucleotides, the CDR3 is TGCGCCAGCAGGGTGAGGACGGTGGGGACTGAAGCTTTCTTT.

The chain uses TRBV19 and TRBJ1-2, with no clear D. Germline CDR1 is LNHDA and CDR2 is SQIVND (reference sequence). Trimming pared 6 bases from V and 3 bases from J, leaving 8 bases between. The CDR3 runs 12 residues. The CDR3, as DNA: TGTGCCAGTAGCCAGGCTTACTATGGCTACACCTTC. Residues: CASSQAYYGYTF.

The genes are TRBV5-5 and TRBJ2-1; 7 nucleotides match TRBD2. The CDR3 runs 15 residues. Germline loops: CDR1 SGHKS, CDR2 YYEKEE (reference sequence). V lost 1 base, J lost 4 bases, and 5 bases stayed unmatched. The chain's CDR3 is CASSLSLADYNEQFF. CDR3 sequence (DNA): TGTGCCAGCAGCTTGTCCCTAGCGGATTACAATGAGCAGTTCTTC. Filled out from reference TRBV5-5 and TRBJ2-1, the complete variable domain reads DAGVTQSPTHLIKTRGQQVTLRCSPISGHKSVSWYQQVLGQGPQFIFQYYEKEERGRGNFPDRFSARQFPNYSSELNVNALLLGDSALYLCASSLSLADYNEQFFGPGTRLTVL.

The chain has TRBV5-3 and TRBJ2-7, with D possibly being TRBD1 or TRBD2 (5 bases each). TRBV5-3 is assigned to the ORF class and has an uncertain function. V was pared by 7 bases and J by 3 bases, with 17 bases between. The CDR3 contains 14 residues. The CDR3 coding sequence is TGTGCCAGAGCCCGGGTCGGGGCCGGCTACGAGCAGTACTTC. Protein sequence: CARARVGAGYEQYF.

V usage is TRBV10-3 and J usage is TRBJ1-6, with 7 bases identical to TRBD1. CDR1 ENHRY and CDR2 SYGVKD come from the germline V gene. J was trimmed by 8 bases and V by 6 bases; bases with no gene match: 4. The CDR3 runs 13 residues. The CDR3 bases are TGTGCCATCAGCGGACAGGTGGATTCACCCCTCCACTTT. Translation gives CAISGQVDSPLHF.

The chain uses TRBV6-1 and TRBJ2-7, with TRBD2 as a possible D gene (5 bases). CDR1 and CDR2 from the germline V gene are MNHNS and SASEGT. V was clipped by 3 bases and J by 0 bases, with 12 bases between them. The CDR3 extends over 15 amino acids. The CDR3 region has the DNA TGTGCCAGCAGTGAGCACCCCCGGGGCTCCTACGAGCAGTACTTC. Translation gives CASSEHPRGSYEQYF.

The rearrangement links TRBV7-8 to TRBJ1-5, with D maybe TRBD1 (6 bases). CDR1 SGHVS and CDR2 FQNEAQ come from the germline V gene. This CDR3 spans 14 amino acids. V lost 5 bases and J lost 6, with 14 bases in between. For the CDR3, the DNA is TGTGCCAGCAGCCAAGACCAGGGGCGTCAGCCCCAGCATTTT. Amino acids: CASSQDQGRQPQHF.

This clone occurred a few times. This chain links TRBV5-1 with TRBJ1-1; the match to TRBD1 covers 9 bases. Germline-derived CDR1 and CDR2 are SGHRS and YFSETQ. Trimming at V came to 4 bases and at J to 1 base, leaving 5 bases not matched to a gene. CDR3 length: 15 residues. CDR3 in amino acids: CASSIKQGANTEAFF. In DNA form, the CDR3 reads TGCGCCAGCAGCATAAAACAGGGGGCGAACACTGAAGCTTTCTTT.